Listed here are 3 T cell receptor beta chains from one sample, sequenced in a study of T cells in Graves' hyperthyroidism and ophthalmopathy. Researchers took RNA transcripts and amplified the TCR beta CDR3 regions from them. HTBI primers were the set used in a first-round RT-PCR of the TCR CDR3. TCRdb re-called the multiplex PCR reads with MiXCR, one entry per CDR3 protein. The top ten clones hold roughly 7.7% of a sample with approximately 500,000 distinct CDR3 sequences, about half of them seen once. Specimen: peripheral blood or thyroid tissue (not recorded which). These receptors all come from a woman younger than 30 with Graves' hyperthyroidism.

The rearrangement joins TRBV6-5 to TRBJ2-3; the D is unclear. This CDR3 comprises 13 residues. V was shortened by 0 bases and J by 4 bases, with 5 bases between the two germline ends. CDR1 and CDR2 from the germline V gene are MNHEY and SVGAGI. The CDR3 region has the DNA TGTGCCAGCAGTTACTCAGAGCCAGATACGCAGTATTTT. Translated: CASSYSEPDTQYF.

The CDR3 region is CASRSGTGELFF. The CDR3 nucleotides read TGTGCCAGCCGGAGTGGAACCGGGGAGCTGTTTTTT. The chain employs TRBV12-3 or TRBV12-4 and TRBJ2-2; D ambiguous. The CDR3 contains 12 residues. The V gene lost 8 bases and the J gene lost 5 bases, with 9 bases spanning the gap.

This clonotype was found many times. The chain has TRBV12-5 and TRBJ1-5, with D tentatively TRBD1 (6 bases). The CDR3 length is 16 residues. Germline V lookup: CDR1 LGHNT, CDR2 FRNRAP. Trimming cost V 1 base and J 5 bases, with 15 bases left between them. The CDR3 loop reads CASGLEPLGGDQPQHF. The CDR3 DNA reads as TGTGCTAGTGGTTTGGAACCCTTGGGGGGCGATCAGCCCCAGCATTTT.